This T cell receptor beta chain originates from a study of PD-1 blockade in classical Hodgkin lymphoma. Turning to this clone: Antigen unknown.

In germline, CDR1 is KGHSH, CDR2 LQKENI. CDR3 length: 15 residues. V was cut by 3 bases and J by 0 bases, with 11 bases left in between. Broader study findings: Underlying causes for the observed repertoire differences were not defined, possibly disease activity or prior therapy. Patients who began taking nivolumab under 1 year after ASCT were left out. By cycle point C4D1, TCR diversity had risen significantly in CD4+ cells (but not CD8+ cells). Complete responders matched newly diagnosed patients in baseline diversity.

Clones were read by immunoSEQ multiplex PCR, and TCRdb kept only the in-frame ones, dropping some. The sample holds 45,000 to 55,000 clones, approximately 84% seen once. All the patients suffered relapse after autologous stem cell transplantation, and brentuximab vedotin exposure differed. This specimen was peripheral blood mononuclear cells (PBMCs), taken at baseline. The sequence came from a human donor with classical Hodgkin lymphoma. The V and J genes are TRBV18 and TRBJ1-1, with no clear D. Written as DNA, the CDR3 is TGTGCCAGCTCACCGCGCGCCGGAATGAACACTGAAGCTTTCTTT. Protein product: CASSPRAGMNTEAFF.